These 24 T cell receptor beta chains were sequenced from one sample in a study of control samples from healthy donors and cancer patients. Assay used: immunoSEQ multiplex PCR; TCRdb lists only in-frame clones, some missing. The sample holds some 37,000 clones, more than 85% seen once. Sequencing was carried out using blood. The source is a woman between 50 and 59 years old in good health.

This clone was counted a single time. The J gene is TRBJ1-2, the V gene TRBV28, with D uncertain. Trimming pared 2 bases from V and 8 bases from J, leaving 9 bases between. There are 12 residues in the CDR3. Germline assignment: CDR1 MDHEN and CDR2 SYDVKM. The CDR3 nucleotides read TGTGCCAGCAGTTTAAGGCCTCTGGGCTACACCTTC. Protein sequence: CASSLRPLGYTF.

The rearrangement uses TRBV2 and TRBJ1-2; weak D call: TRBD1 (5 bases). Trimming took off 10 bases at V and 4 bases at J, with 13 bases between the two ends. CDR1 and CDR2 from the germline V gene are SNHLY and FYNNEI. The CDR3 is 12 amino acids. DNA for the CDR3: TGTGCCAACCCGGGACCCAGCTATGGCTACACCTTC. This gives the protein CANPGPSYGYTF.

This CDR3 reads CASSVPTGSTEAFF. DNA of the CDR3: TGTGCCAGCAGCGTCCCGACAGGGTCGACTGAAGCTTTCTTT. V usage is TRBV7-2 and J usage is TRBJ1-1; 7 nucleotides match TRBD1. CDR1 is SGHTA, CDR2 FQGNSA, per germline. V was clipped by 5 bases and J by 5 bases; unmatched bases: 8. The CDR3 sequence is 14 residues long.

The chain employs TRBV5-1 and TRBJ2-2; 10 bases are shared with TRBD2. After removal of 0 bases from V and 1 base from J, the junction contained 0 bases not matched to a gene. The germline CDR1 and CDR2 sequences are SGHRS and YFSETQ. The CDR3 extends over 16 amino acids. CDR3 DNA: TGCGCCAGCAGCTTGGGACTAGCGGGGAACACCGGGGAGCTGTTTTTT. Its translation is CASSLGLAGNTGELFF.

This rearrangement joins TRBV3-1 (or the pseudogene TRBV3-2) to TRBJ1-4; D is uncertain. The CDR3 runs to 20 residues. The V gene lost 0 bases and the J gene lost 0 bases, with 20 bases spanning the gap. Germline V CDR1 and CDR2: LGHDT, YNNKEL (reference sequence). CDR3 in DNA: TGTGCCAGCAGCCAAGAGCTACCCCCGGGCCACGCTGCAACTAATGAAAAACTGTTTTTT. It translates to CASSQELPPGHAATNEKLFF.

The rearrangement joins TRBV4-3 to TRBJ1-6; D is ambiguous. The length of the CDR3 is 17 residues. CDR1 is LGHNA, CDR2 YSLEER, per germline. The V end lost 0 bases, the J end lost 7 bases, and 16 bases lay between the germline ends. The CDR3 bases are TGCGCCAGCAGCCAAGATCGGGTCCGGGCAGCCAATTCACCCCTCCACTTT. This encodes CASSQDRVRAANSPLHF.

V usage is TRBV11-1 and J usage is TRBJ1-2; D is unresolved. The CDR3 length is 14 residues. V was pared by 4 bases and J by 2 bases, with 11 bases between. CDR1 SGHAT and CDR2 FQDESV come from the germline V gene (reference sequence). The CDR3 DNA is TGTGCCAGCAGCTCCGCTGTTGTAAACTATGGCTACACCTTC. Translation: CASSSAVVNYGYTF.

The V and J genes are TRBV3-1 (or the pseudogene TRBV3-2) and TRBJ1-1; D is possibly TRBD1 (5 bases). Germline V gene data show CDR1 as LGHDT and CDR2 as YNNKEL (reference sequence). This CDR3 comprises 11 residues. V was trimmed by 6 bases and J by 11 bases, leaving 13 bases between them. CDR3 DNA sequence: TGTGCCAGCAGTCATCAGGGTGAGGCTTTCTTT. Protein product: CASSHQGEAFF.

This chain uses TRBV7-8 with TRBJ1-5, with D unclear. The CDR3 runs 15 residues. Trimming pared 0 bases from V and 4 bases from J, leaving 10 bases between. Germline CDR1 SGHVS, CDR2 FQNEAQ. CDR3 DNA: TGTGCCAGCAGCTTAGCCGGGAATGAGAATCAGCCCCAGCATTTT. Translating gives CASSLAGNENQPQHF.

The chain carries TRBV5-6 and TRBJ2-5; D perhaps matches TRBD1 (5 bases). From germline, CDR1 is SGHDT and CDR2 YYEEEE. The V end lost 2 bases, the J end lost 3 bases, and 14 bases lay between the germline ends. The CDR3 consists of 15 residues. CDR3 residues: CASSFWVGHEETQYF. CDR3 coding DNA: TGTGCCAGCAGCTTCTGGGTAGGACACGAAGAGACCCAGTACTTC.

J is TRBJ1-1 and V is TRBV6-2 or TRBV6-3; no clear D gene. CDR1 and CDR2 from the germline V gene are MNHEY and SVGEGT. Trimming stripped 4 bases from V and 3 bases from J, with 12 bases between. This CDR3 is built from 14 residues. The CDR3 region has the DNA TGTGCCAGCAGTTGGCGGGTGGGTGACACTGAAGCTTTCTTT. It codes for CASSWRVGDTEAFF.

The gene calls are TRBV5-1 and TRBJ1-2; 8 nucleotides agree with TRBD1. CDR3 length equals 14 residues. Trimming at V came to 0 bases and at J to 7 bases, leaving 5 bases not matched to a gene. Germline CDR1 is SGHRS and CDR2 is YFSETQ. As DNA, the CDR3 is TGCGCCAGCAGCTTGGCCCAGGGGGCGGGTGGCTACACCTTC. Translating gives CASSLAQGAGGYTF.

The count of this clone is one. This chain joins TRBV11-2 and TRBJ1-1, with D uncertain. V was cut by 6 bases and J by 5 bases, with 7 bases left in between. Germline loops: CDR1 SGHAT, CDR2 FQNNGV. CDR3 length: 11 residues. The CDR3 reads CASSPGTEAFF. In nucleotides, the CDR3 is TGTGCCAGCAGTCCGGGGACTGAAGCTTTCTTT.

The rearrangement uses TRBV12-3 or TRBV12-4 and TRBJ2-3; D is ambiguous. The V and J ends lost 1 base and 7 bases respectively, with 0 bases between them. This CDR3 has 10 amino acids. CDR3 sequence: CASSLDTQYF. The CDR3 DNA follows: TGTGCCAGCAGTTTAGATACGCAGTATTTT.

V usage is TRBV28 and J usage is TRBJ1-1, with 11 bases aligning to TRBD1. The CDR3 is 20 amino acids. V lost 1 base, J lost 3 bases, and 16 bases stayed unmatched. Germline CDR1 and CDR2: MDHEN and SYDVKM. The CDR3 DNA reads TGTGCCAGCAGTTTATCCGGGGTATTTGGACAGGGGGCGCGTCACACTGAAGCTTTCTTT. This sequence encodes CASSLSGVFGQGARHTEAFF.

The chain has TRBV28 and TRBJ2-3, with 8 bases aligning to TRBD2. The germline CDR1 and CDR2 sequences are MDHEN and SYDVKM. With 5 bases clipped from V and 5 bases from J, the junction kept 9 bases outside the gene matches. This CDR3 is 15 amino acids long. The CDR3 DNA sequence: TGTGCCAGCAGTCCTACGGCGGGGGGTGGAGATACGCAGTATTTT. The encoded protein is CASSPTAGGGDTQYF. Full variable domain (remainder filled in from reference TRBV28 and TRBJ2-3): DVKVTQSSRYLVKRTGEKVFLECVQDMDHENMFWYRQDPGLGLRLIYFSYDVKMKEKGDIPEGYSVSREKKERFSLILESASTNQTSMYLCASSPTAGGGDTQYFGPGTRLTVL.

V gene TRBV7-3 combines with J gene TRBJ1-1; no clear D. Per the germline V gene, CDR1 is SGHTA and CDR2 is FQGTGA. CDR3 size: 12 residues. V gave up 7 bases and J gave up 5 bases, with 11 bases separating them. The CDR3 nucleotides are TGTGCCAGCACCAAGGGTAGGACTGAAGCTTTCTTT. Its translation: CASTKGRTEAFF.

The V and J genes are TRBV27 and TRBJ2-1, with TRBD2 matching 8 bases. This CDR3 has 16 residues. Looked up from germline, CDR1 is MNHEY and CDR2 is SMNVEV (reference sequence). Unmatched junction bases numbered 11, after V lost 2 bases and J lost 8 bases. The CDR3 spells CASSLIAAGGPHEQFF. DNA of the CDR3: TGTGCCAGCAGTTTAATCGCGGCGGGGGGACCCCATGAGCAGTTCTTC.

V and J are TRBV11-3 and TRBJ2-2; the D is unclear. The CDR3 consists of 14 residues. The V end lost 1 base, the J end lost 1 base, and 4 bases lay between the germline ends. CDR1 is SGHNT, CDR2 YENEEA, per germline. The CDR3 DNA follows: TGTGCCAGCAGCTTAGTGGGGAACACCGGGGAGCTGTTTTTT. This codes for CASSLVGNTGELFF. The full variable domain, completed using reference TRBV11-3 and TRBJ2-2, is EAGVVQSPRYKIIEKKQPVAFWCNPISGHNTLYWYLQNLGQGPELLIRYENEEAVDDSQLPKDRFSAERLKGVDSTLKIQPAELGDSAVYLCASSLVGNTGELFFGEGSRLTVL.

This clone was seen once. The J gene is TRBJ1-5, the V gene TRBV6-5; TRBD1 is a possible D gene (5 bases). Looked up from germline, CDR1 is MNHEY and CDR2 is SVGAGI. CDR3 length: 13 residues. The V end lost 11 bases, the J end lost 6 bases, and 17 bases lay between the germline ends. In DNA, the CDR3 is TGTGCCGGGGCCCTTTCATACGGTCAGCCCCAGCATTTT. Protein product: CAGALSYGQPQHF.

This clone was seen a handful of times. Other DNA sequences in the same sample also yield this CDR3. CDR3: CASSPRQGLNYGYTF. As DNA, the CDR3 is TGTGCCAGCAGCCCCCGACAGGGACTTAACTATGGCTACACCTTC. The gene calls are TRBV7-2 and TRBJ1-2; TRBD1 agrees at 7 bases. V shed 5 bases and J 1 base; nucleotides not matched to a gene: 7. The CDR3 totals 15 residues. The germline V gene has CDR1 SGHTA and CDR2 FQGNSA.

The rearrangement uses TRBV7-6 and TRBJ2-7; TRBD2 might be the D (5 bases). V dropped 5 bases and J dropped 7 bases, with 15 bases sitting between them. The CDR3 has 13 residues. CDR1 is SGHVS, CDR2 FNYEAQ, per germline. The CDR3 loop is CASSPPRGGEQYF. The CDR3, as DNA: TGTGCCAGCAGCCCGCCCCGGGGTGGAGAGCAGTACTTC. Variable domain in full (rest from reference TRBV7-6 and TRBJ2-7): GAGVSQSPRYKVTKRGQDVALRCDPISGHVSLYWYRQALGQGPEFLTYFNYEAQQDKSGLPNDRFSAERPEGSISTLTIQRTEQRDSAMYRCASSPPRGGEQYFGPGTRLTVT.

V and J are TRBV9 and TRBJ2-3, with D perhaps TRBD1 or TRBD2 (6 bases each). The CDR3 totals 15 residues. Germline values: CDR1 SGDLS, CDR2 YYNGEE. Deletions cut 2 bases from V and 6 bases from J, with 16 bases between. The CDR3 coding sequence is TGTGCCAGCAGCGTTCCCTCGGGGGCCCTGGATACGCAGTATTTT. Encoded protein: CASSVPSGALDTQYF.

This chain links TRBV12-3 or TRBV12-4 with TRBJ2-1, with 7 bases lining up with TRBD2. The trim removed 5 bases at V and 8 bases at J, leaving 3 bases unmatched. The CDR3 is 12 amino acids. For the CDR3, the DNA is TGTGCCAGCAGTGAGGCGGGGGATGAGCAGTTCTTC. This gives the protein CASSEAGDEQFF.